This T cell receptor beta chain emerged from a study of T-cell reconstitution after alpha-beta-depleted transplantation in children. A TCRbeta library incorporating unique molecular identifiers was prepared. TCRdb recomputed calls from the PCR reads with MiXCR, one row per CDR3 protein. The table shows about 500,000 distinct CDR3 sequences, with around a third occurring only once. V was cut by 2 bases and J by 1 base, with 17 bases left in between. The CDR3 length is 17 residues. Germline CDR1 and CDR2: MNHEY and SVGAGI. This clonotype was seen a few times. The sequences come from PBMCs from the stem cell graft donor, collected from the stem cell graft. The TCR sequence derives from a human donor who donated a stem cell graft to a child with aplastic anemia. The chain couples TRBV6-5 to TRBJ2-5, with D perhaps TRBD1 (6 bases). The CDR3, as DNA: TGTGCCAGCAGTTACGGCCCCTCCTCGACAGGCCAAGAGACCCAGTACTTC. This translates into CASSYGPSSTGQETQYF.